The sequence of this TCR beta chain was determined in a study of identical twins. Healthy Caucasians made up all donors. TCRdb recomputed calls from the 5' RACE reads with MiXCR, one row per CDR3 protein. The sample includes about 250,000 distinct CDR3 sequences, about an eighth seen only once; the top ten take approximately 8.2%. Germline CDR1 and CDR2: SGHTA and FQGNSA. V shed 0 bases and J shed 3 bases, with 12 bases lying between them. This CDR3 comprises 15 residues. The clonotype comes from a woman between 18 and 29 years old in good health. Source material: memory (CD45RO+) T cells sorted from blood. The V and J genes are TRBV7-2 and TRBJ2-7; TRBD2 is a possible D gene (6 bases). CDR3 region: CASSLAEGAFYEQYF. In DNA form, the CDR3 reads TGTGCCAGCAGCTTAGCGGAGGGCGCCTTCTACGAGCAGTACTTC.